Given below is one T cell receptor (beta chain) in context. Its antigen is unidentified. The data belong to a study of healthy donors' naive CD4 and CD8 T cells. Sorting defined naive CD4+ as CD4+CD8-CD45RO-CD45RA+ and naive CD8+ as CD8+CD4-CD45RA+CD27bright. V shed 10 bases, J shed 8 bases, and the junction held 16 bases outside the gene matches. Germline V gene data show CDR1 as MNHEY and CDR2 as SMNVEV (reference sequence). The length of the CDR3 is 15 residues. TCR libraries were built from around 0.45 ug of total RNA by linear amplification. Original methodology: Over 75,000 TCR alpha transcripts were sequenced from 4 to 6 healthy donors. TCRdb passed the reads through MiXCR, listing each CDR3 protein once. TCRdb, not the authors, supplied the V and J calls. The data contain 200,000 or so distinct CDR3 sequences, around three quarters of them seen just once; the ten biggest clones take up roughly 2.4%.

General study findings and limits: Positive CDR3 charge linked to CD4+ cells, negative to CD8+ cells.

This rearrangement joins TRBV27 to TRBJ1-2; TRBD1 matches at 10 bases. The clonotype comes from a pool of human donors in good health; the sample pools cells from several healthy donors. The sequenced sample consisted of naive CD4+ and CD8+ T cells sorted from blood, pooled from several donors. The CDR3 DNA reads as TGTGCCACCGCCTTCATGACAGGGGGCTTGGGAGGCTACACCTTC. Its translation: CATAFMTGGLGGYTF.